The table lists the clone carrying this T cell receptor (beta chain) with many counts. What it binds is unknown. Samples came from axillary lymph nodes draining the breast cancer. The entry originates in a study of breast tumors, draining lymph nodes, adjacent tissues. Trimming stripped 3 bases from V and 6 bases from J, with 10 bases between. The CDR3 runs to 12 residues. Germline CDR1 SGHTS, CDR2 YDEGEE. The study, taken as a whole, reports: Tumor T cell lymph node origin was a supported hypothesis, not proven. Tumor TCR diversity was below lymph nodes but above nontumor tissue. The data were judged consistent with most tumor T cells coming from lymph node and expanding in tumor. Tumor and nontumor repertoires were significantly more similar in luminal-like than in basal-like breast cancer.

TCRdb processed the multiplex PCR reads anew with MiXCR; each CDR3 protein has one entry. The repertoire holds roughly 100,000 distinct CDR3 sequences, with about 30% as singletons. The sequenced material came from axillary lymph node tissue. The TCR originated in a female donor with breast cancer. Some clones in this sample may be carry-over from other donors' samples. J is TRBJ2-7 and V is TRBV5-8; D remains ambiguous. CDR3 in amino acids: CASSYQVGEQYF. CDR3 bases: TGTGCCAGCAGCTACCAGGTGGGCGAGCAGTACTTC.